A single TCR beta chain is shown here with its context. The target antigen is unknown. The data derive from a study of T cells in tuberculosis. On average approximately 90,000 T cells per donor were immunosequenced. The CDR3 contains 14 residues. The J segment lost 5 bases and the V segment lost 6 bases, leaving 6 bases of the junction unmatched. Per the germline V gene, CDR1 is MNHEY and CDR2 is SVGAGI. The table came from immunoSEQ multiplex PCR; TCRdb's copy has only in-frame clones and leaves some out. The table records around 29,000 clones, 93% of them present only once. Study-wide findings and caveats: Smaller distances to GMM-specific TCRs suggested their expansion in active tuberculosis. A GMM-specific repertoire classifier reached about 85% accuracy, AUROC about 0.87. The TCR-beta difference was not significant; alpha differences partly reflected length.

The V call is TRBV6-5, the J call TRBJ1-4; TRBD1 aligns across 7 bases. Sequencing was carried out using PBMCs. The receptor comes from a donor under 30 with latent tuberculosis or without tuberculosis infection. CDR3 sequence: CASRRQGRNEKLFF. In DNA form, the CDR3 reads TGTGCCAGCAGGAGACAGGGTCGGAATGAAAAACTGTTTTTT.